This T cell receptor (beta chain) was sequenced during a study of cytomegalovirus exposure and HLA in healthy donors (dated by TCRdb to about 2017). With respect to the entire study: An earlier analysis of some 620 of the donors reported about 260 Gb of sequence data and 117 million unique TCR beta sequences obtained from about 179 million T cells. About 310 gigabases of sequencing data and 70 million to 85 million unique TCR sequences were included in an early release covering several hundred HLA-typed donors. Among the roughly 400 genotyped donors, more than 70% belonged to the genetic ancestry cluster associated with self-reported Caucasian donors. The study aimed to test whether cataloging public T cell receptors could reveal signatures of past pathogen exposure. The T cell repertoires of about 700 subjects were profiled by immunosequencing and related to cytomegalovirus serostatus. In addition to the first cohort of hundreds of subjects, a separate validation cohort of approximately 110 different subjects was used. The study combined high-throughput TCR immunosequencing, statistical association of individual TCRs with disease status, and machine learning to predict cytomegalovirus infection status. A later analysis re-analyzed previously published TCR beta repertoires from 650 to 800 donors and added high-resolution HLA genotyping to study TCR occurrence patterns. In the later analysis, no new phenotypic data were used to find candidate immune exposures; instead, reliance was placed on TCR beta sequences and their occurrence across donors. An earlier analysis of nearly 600 of the donors applied high-throughput TCR beta sequencing to assess whether each TCR beta V gene segment acted as functional or pseudogenic. Donor age, sex, ethnicity and CMV serostatus were compiled together with the repertoire data. A later genetic analysis used genome-wide SNP genotypes for 398 of the 666 donors, treating that subset as a discovery cohort. All discovery cohort repertoires had been generated on a single sequencing platform. Both class I and class II loci were covered by HLA typing, at four-digit resolution. Typing coverage differed by locus: A, B, C, DRB1 and DQB1 were typed in roughly 620-640 donors, DQA1 in 522, DPA1 in 600 to 610, and DPB1 in 450 to 490. Roughly 5 DR-DQ haplotypes were handled as single units for association and clustering, since linkage in the cohort was strong. Among some 410 genotyped donors of the cohort, an average of around 240,000 unique TCR beta nucleotide sequences were sequenced per donor, roughly a sixth of them non-productive.

Libraries were built with the immunoSEQ multiplex PCR assay. The multiplex PCR relied on a mix of 60 forward primers for TCR Vbeta segments and 13 reverse primers for TCR Jbeta segments. The CDR3 region of rearranged TCR beta genes was amplified from genomic DNA by a multiplex PCR assay. The Illumina HiSeq System was used to sequence the amplified TCR beta libraries as 87-base-pair reads. Under the source paper's analysis protocol: In a later analysis, some 80 million unique TCR beta chains were counted across the 666 repertoires, and about 9.9 million of these chains were shared by at least two donors. A nearest-neighbor algorithm error-corrected the raw reads and collapsed the reads into unique sequences, merging closely related sequences to remove PCR and sequencing errors. To assign V, D and J gene segments, CDR3 sequences were aligned to IMGT reference sequences. For a sequence to be retained, a match of at least six nucleotides to both a V gene segment and a J gene segment was required. Rearrangements were called productive when the CDR3 lacked stop codons and stayed in frame with V and J; all others were non-productive. CDR3 was defined according to IMGT convention as the region running from the second conserved V-encoded cysteine to the conserved J-encoded phenylalanine. The earlier analysis of approximately 500 of the donors excluded sequences that lacked an unambiguous match to a single V gene segment. An earlier analysis of around 600 of the donors classified V segments as functional when productive rearrangements were above 56.7% and as segregating when the standard deviation between donors was above 5%. To diagnose cytomegalovirus status from the catalog of TCR beta chain sequences, a statistical classification framework was built. A later analysis assigned V and J genes by comparing TCR nucleotide sequences with IMGT/GENE-DB human TR gene sequences. The TCRdist pipeline was used in a later analysis to assign CDR3 sequences and most-parsimonious VDJ recombination scenarios. A later analysis defined each TCR beta chain by its CDR3 amino acid sequence plus V-gene family, and excluded reads lacking a unique V-gene family. A later analysis removed 450 to 600 highly shared, low-generation-probability nucleotide sequences to deal with suspected cross-contamination and a sequencing artifact. For each public chain, a later analysis derived a clonal expansion index from normalized ranks of inferred template counts within each repertoire. In a later analysis, generation probabilities were computed using a VDJ recombination model fitted to out-of-frame rearrangements, and the results were checked against IGoR. A later analysis scored TCR-TCR, TCR-HLA and TCR-CMV co-occurrence with hypergeometric tests, applying a repertoire-size bias correction to TCR pairs. In a later analysis, false discovery rates were estimated by permuting HLA or CMV assignments 20 times. In a later analysis, co-occurring TCRs were grouped using DBSCAN, with TCRdist sequence similarity added in when clustering inside HLA-allele-positive subsets. For co-occurrence clustering, repertoires with fewer than 30,000 or more than 120,000 public chains were excluded, along with roughly 5 repertoires with anomalous nucleotide sharing. Drawn from immuneACCESS, this table holds only the in-frame rearrangements with V and J called that TCRdb kept. Clones are partly lost; checked studies trace under half to an unresolved V gene and leave the rest unexplained. The V and J calls and the clone size are those of that table, but D and trimming were determined from the DNA. Recorded for this sample are over 80,000 clones; approximately 60% of them occurred a single time. In total, the top ten clones hold over 5% of the sample.

Turning to this clone: This receptor's antigen is unknown. The junction and the germline gene differ at one end; a read error may be behind it.

The cohort comprised hundreds of healthy bone marrow donors. Cohort members were all nominally healthy when sampled, although unrecorded immune exposures were likely present. The donor was CMV seropositive and belonged to the group of 270 or so seropositive cohort members. Every donor gave a peripheral blood sample, and the peripheral blood mononuclear cells from that sample were used for TCR beta sequencing. The Qiagen DNeasy Blood Extraction Kit was used to extract genomic DNA from the blood cell samples. General findings and caveats noted by the study authors: Linkage disequilibrium might explain the correlated functional status among segregating V segments, but an unknown experimental factor could not be ruled out. Cytomegalovirus status was reported to be diagnosed by the classifier with high specificity and sensitivity in both the original and validation cohorts. Sequencing depth was assumed to be roughly uniform across donors in the presence/absence analyses, though that assumption may not hold. At a false discovery rate of 0.05, a later analysis linked fewer than 20,000 TCR beta sequences to specific HLA alleles. An association between a missense DCLRE1C variant and V-gene and J-gene trimming of TCR beta chains was found in a later genetic analysis and replicated in an independent cohort. In an earlier analysis of several hundred of the donors, most TCR beta V segments were observed in productive rearrangements about 90% or about 30% of the time, broadly matching IMGT annotations. While some public TCRs were present in many individuals, most TCR sequences turned up only very rarely across donors. In vitro tests confirmed that a few of the cytomegalovirus-associated TCR beta chains recognize cytomegalovirus antigens. The earlier analysis of 587 of the donors excluded about 16 rarely observed V segments, including chromosome 9 orphons, because counts were too low. When HLA alleles, especially DR and DQ, strongly co-occurred, attributing TCR associations to individual alleles was difficult. A later genetic analysis reported fewer N-insertions in productive TCRs among donors in an Asian-associated ancestry cluster than the approximately 670-donor mean. According to the authors, the approach could potentially be generalized to other disease states and immunological phenotypes. Because HLA typing was missing for some donors at each locus, association tests included only the typed subset. A later analysis found that most CMV-associated TCR beta chains appeared HLA-restricted, with HLA associations seemingly driven largely by CMV exposure. A cluster of highly shared sequence variants was judged likely to represent a technical artifact of the sequencing pipeline. Immune exposure information for the cohort was limited to CMV serostatus. A further reported finding was that TCR beta sequences accurately predicted the HLA-A and HLA-B alleles for most subjects in the first cohort. Compared with equally common non-associated chains, HLA-associated TCR beta chains in a later analysis were more clonally expanded and had lower generation probabilities. In a later analysis, the rate of TCR association differed among HLA loci, with DRB1 alleles having the most associated TCRs and HLA-C alleles having the fewest. In this cohort, only TCR beta chains were sequenced, and detectable features were limited by the absence of alpha or paired-chain data. In the study, some 160 TCR beta chains were listed as associated with cytomegalovirus. A later analysis reported that several top co-occurrence clusters appeared linked to parvovirus B19, influenza, CMV and Epstein-Barr virus.

This clonotype was sampled from a boy aged 5-17 years in good health and CMV-seropositive. The sequencing input was PBMCs.

The CDR3 loop reads CASSVGGRAYDEQFF. In nucleotides, the sequence is TGCGCCAGCAGTGTAGGGGGGAGGGCCTACGATGAGCAGTTCTTC. The chain uses TRBV10-2 and TRBJ2-1; tentative D gene TRBD2, with 7 bases matching. CDR1 and CDR2, looked up from the germline V gene, are WSHSY and SAAADI. Counted from cysteine to phenylalanine, this CDR3 has 15 amino acids. Only the CDR3 part of the read is kept: 45 bases, read in frame from the first base.